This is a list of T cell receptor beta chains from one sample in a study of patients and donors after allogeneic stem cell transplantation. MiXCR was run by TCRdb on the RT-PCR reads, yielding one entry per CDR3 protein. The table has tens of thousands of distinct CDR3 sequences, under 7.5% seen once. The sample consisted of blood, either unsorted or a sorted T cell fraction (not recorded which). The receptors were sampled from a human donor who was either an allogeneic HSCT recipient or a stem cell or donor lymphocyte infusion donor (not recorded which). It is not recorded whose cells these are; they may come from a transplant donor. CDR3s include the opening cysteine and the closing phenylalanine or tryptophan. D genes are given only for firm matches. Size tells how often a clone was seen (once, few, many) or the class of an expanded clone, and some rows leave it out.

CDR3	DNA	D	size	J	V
CASSRYLAGVGRRGETQYF	TGTGCCAGCAGCCGATACTTAGCGGGAGTTGGGAGAAGGGGAGAGACCCAGTACTTC	TRBD2	many	TRBJ2-5	TRBV3-1
CASSSVAYEQYF	TGTGCCAGCTCAAGTGTCGCCTACGAGCAGTACTTC	NA	many	TRBJ2-7	TRBV28
CASSKERGRFEAQYF	TGTGCCAGCAGCAAAGAAAGGGGGAGGTTTGAAGCCCAGTACTTC	NA	few	TRBJ2-5	TRBV21-1
CASSFHYEQYF	TGTGCCAGCAGCTTCCACTACGAGCAGTACTTC	NA	many	TRBJ2-7	TRBV7-9
CASSPLTGVADEQFF	TGTGCCAGCAGTCCATTGACAGGGGTGGCGGATGAGCAGTTCTTC	TRBD1	many	TRBJ2-1	TRBV12-3/TRBV12-4
CASSFFDRGSGYTF	TGTGCCAGCAGCTTTTTCGACAGGGGCTCCGGCTACACCTTC	TRBD1	many	TRBJ1-2	TRBV5-6
CASSPPSGGELFF	TGTGCCAGCTCACCACCGTCCGGAGGGGAGCTGTTTTTT	NA	few	TRBJ2-2	TRBV18
CASSPPYQSNEQFF	TGTGCCAGCAGCCCTCCGTACCAATCCAATGAGCAGTTCTTC	NA	few	TRBJ2-1	TRBV3-1
CASSLGPGANTEAFF	TGTGCCAGCAGCTTAGGCCCGGGGGCAAACACTGAAGCTTTCTTT	NA	many	TRBJ1-1	TRBV7-2
CASSPPIWPTYEQYF	TGCGCCAGCAGCCCGCCGATTTGGCCAACCTACGAGCAGTACTTC	NA	NA	TRBJ2-7	TRBV5-1
CASSYARFINTEAFF	TGTGCCAGCAGTTACGCTAGGTTCATTAACACTGAAGCTTTCTTT	NA	many	TRBJ1-1	TRBV6-2/TRBV6-3
CAISSSGRAGNEQYF	TGTGCCATCAGTTCTAGCGGGAGGGCCGGGAACGAGCAGTACTTC	TRBD2	many	TRBJ2-7	TRBV10-3
CASSYSRGAGYGELFF	TGTGCCAGCAGTTACTCGAGAGGGGCCGGGTACGGGGAGCTGTTTTTT	NA	few	TRBJ2-2	TRBV6-6
CASSLVSNDPTGELFF	TGTGCCAGCAGTTTAGTGTCCAATGACCCCACCGGGGAGCTGTTTTTT	NA	NA	TRBJ2-2	TRBV27
CASSLRPGPENTEAFF	TGCGCCAGCAGCTTGCGACCGGGACCGGAAAACACTGAAGCTTTCTTT	NA	many	TRBJ1-1	TRBV5-1
CASSQEALPRLGGGTGELFF	TGCGCCAGCAGCCAAGAAGCTCTTCCCAGGTTGGGTGGGGGAACCGGGGAGCTGTTTTTT	NA	many	TRBJ2-2	TRBV4-3
CATRTRAPLLEQYF	TGTGCCACTCGAACGAGGGCCCCACTACTCGAGCAGTACTTC	NA	NA	TRBJ2-7	TRBV10-3
CASSLGGSYNEQFF	TGCGCCAGCAGCTTGGGTGGCTCCTACAATGAGCAGTTCTTC	NA	NA	TRBJ2-1	TRBV5-1
CASSFEPYNEQFF	TGCGCCAGCAGCTTTGAACCTTACAATGAGCAGTTCTTC	NA	many	TRBJ2-1	TRBV5-1
CASSQDEGGRQYF	TGCGCCAGCAGCCAAGATGAAGGGGGCCGGCAGTACTTC	TRBD1	NA	TRBJ2-7	TRBV4-3
CASSFRDVRGYTF	TGTGCCAGCAGTTTCCGGGACGTGAGGGGCTACACCTTC	NA	many	TRBJ1-2	TRBV12-3/TRBV12-4
CAIRPTDYYGYTF	TGTGCCATCAGACCTACAGACTACTATGGCTACACCTTC	NA	many	TRBJ1-2	TRBV10-3
CASSSTSGTNEQFF	TGTGCCAGCAGCTCCACTAGCGGGACTAATGAGCAGTTCTTC	TRBD2	many	TRBJ2-1	TRBV7-2
CASSQHRGAYEQYF	TGTGCCAGCAGCCAACACAGAGGGGCCTACGAGCAGTACTTC	NA	NA	TRBJ2-7	TRBV3-2
CASSLAGNTEAFF	TGTGCCAGCAGCTTGGCAGGGAACACTGAAGCTTTCTTT	NA	large	TRBJ1-1	TRBV5-6
CATSGGLAESYNEQFF	TGTGCCACCAGTGGGGGACTAGCGGAATCCTACAATGAGCAGTTCTTC	TRBD2	many	TRBJ2-1	TRBV24-1
CASSLTGSRLVRTEAFF	TGCGCCAGCAGCCTAACAGGATCTCGGTTGGTCCGTACTGAAGCTTTCTTT	NA	many	TRBJ1-1	TRBV5-1
CASSKLGTGELFF	TGTGCCAGCTCGAAGCTAGGGACCGGGGAGCTGTTTTTT	NA	NA	TRBJ2-2	TRBV6-5
CASSQAGVGTDTQYF	TGTGCCAGCAGCCAAGCGGGAGTCGGCACAGATACGCAGTATTTT	TRBD2	many	TRBJ2-3	TRBV7-9
CASSGPATGGSRETQYF	TGTGCCAGCAGTGGACCCGCGACGGGGGGCTCGAGGGAGACCCAGTACTTC	NA	NA	TRBJ2-5	TRBV6-2/TRBV6-3
CASSFNAGYSDTQYF	TGTGCCAGCAGTTTCAATGCGGGATACTCAGATACGCAGTATTTT	NA	few	TRBJ2-3	TRBV12-3/TRBV12-4
CASSLGTGLETQYF	TGTGCCAGCAGCTTAGGGACAGGGTTGGAGACCCAGTACTTC	TRBD1	many	TRBJ2-5	TRBV7-8
CASMGPSGSYEQYF	TGTGCCAGCATGGGACCGAGCGGCTCCTACGAGCAGTACTTC	NA	many	TRBJ2-7	TRBV7-9
CASSQVGGSAYNEQFF	TGTGCCAGCAGCCAAGTCGGCGGGAGCGCCTACAATGAGCAGTTCTTC	TRBD2	many	TRBJ2-1	TRBV4-2
CASSQERAGVNQPQHF	TGCGCCAGCAGCCAAGAAAGGGCAGGGGTCAATCAGCCCCAGCATTTT	NA	many	TRBJ1-5	TRBV4-1
CASSLGGLVNTEAFF	TGCGCCAGCAGCTTGGGGGGGCTAGTGAACACTGAAGCTTTCTTT	NA	many	TRBJ1-1	TRBV5-1
CSARVYRGGTDTQYF	TGCAGTGCTAGAGTTTACCGGGGGGGCACAGATACGCAGTATTTT	TRBD2	NA	TRBJ2-3	TRBV20-1
CASSQAGRFRYF	TGCGCCAGCAGCCAAGCAGGACGGTTCAGATACTTC	NA	NA	TRBJ2-4	TRBV4-1
CASSFRAGRSYNEQFF	TGTGCCAGCAGTTTCAGAGCGGGACGCTCCTACAATGAGCAGTTCTTC	TRBD2	many	TRBJ2-1	TRBV27
CASSQDRGEGAFF	TGCGCCAGCAGCCAAGACCGAGGGGAGGGAGCTTTCTTT	NA	many	TRBJ1-1	TRBV4-3
CASSAGTVYGYTF	TGCGCCAGCAGCGCCGGGACAGTCTATGGCTACACCTTC	TRBD1	many	TRBJ1-2	TRBV5-1
CASSQDPASYNEQFF	TGCGCCAGCAGCCAAGATCCAGCCTCCTACAATGAGCAGTTCTTC	NA	many	TRBJ2-1	TRBV4-3
CASSYSRTSGYEQYF	TGTGCCAGCAGTTACTCGAGGACTAGCGGCTACGAGCAGTACTTC	TRBD2	NA	TRBJ2-7	TRBV6-2/TRBV6-3
CSVAGVQGTSSTDTQYF	TGCAGCGTTGCAGGGGTACAGGGGACTTCTAGCACAGATACGCAGTATTTT	NA	NA	TRBJ2-3	TRBV29-1
CASSPPGRQANNEQFF	TGTGCCAGCAGTCCTCCCGGTCGCCAGGCGAACAATGAGCAGTTCTTC	NA	few	TRBJ2-1	TRBV28
CASSLAGLRQPQHF	TGTGCCAGCAGCTTAGCAGGGTTGCGGCAGCCCCAGCATTTT	NA	many	TRBJ1-5	TRBV7-2
CASSPATGKLNTEAFF	TGTGCCAGCTCACCAGCGACAGGAAAGTTGAACACTGAAGCTTTCTTT	NA	many	TRBJ1-1	TRBV18
CASSRLAGVVHHEQYF	TGTGCCAGCAGTCGACTAGCGGGAGTGGTTCACCACGAGCAGTACTTC	TRBD2	many	TRBJ2-7	TRBV27